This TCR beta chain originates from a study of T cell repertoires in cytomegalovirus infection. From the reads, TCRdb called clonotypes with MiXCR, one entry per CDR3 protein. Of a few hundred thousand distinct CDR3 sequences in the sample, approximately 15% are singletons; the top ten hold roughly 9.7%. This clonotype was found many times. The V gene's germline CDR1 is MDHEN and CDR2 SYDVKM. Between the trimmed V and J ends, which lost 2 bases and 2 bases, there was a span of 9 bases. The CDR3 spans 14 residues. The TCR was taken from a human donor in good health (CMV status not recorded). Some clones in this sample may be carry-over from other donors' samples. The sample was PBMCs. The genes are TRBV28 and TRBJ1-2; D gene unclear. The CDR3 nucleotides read TGTGCCAGCAGTTTACTAGTGGCAAACTATGGCTACACCTTC. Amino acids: CASSLLVANYGYTF.